This T cell receptor (beta chain) is from a study of T cell responses to AZD1222 COVID-19 vaccine. The data were produced by immunoSEQ multiplex PCR, yet TCRdb's version contains in-frame clones alone and is incomplete. This sample has approximately 120,000 clones; 80% to 95% occur once, and the top ten carry 4% to 5.5%. The CDR3 has 15 residues. Germline CDR1 reads MGHDK; CDR2 reads SYGVNS. V lost 4 bases to trimming and J lost 1 base; unmatched junction nucleotides: 6. This chain connects TRBV25-1 to TRBJ1-2; 7 bases align to TRBD1. The receptor was isolated from an adult in good health. Sequencing used peripheral blood, obtained on day 0 of AZD1222 vaccination. CDR3 coding DNA: TGTGCCAGCAGTGCCCGGACAGGCCATAACTATGGCTACACCTTC. Its translation: CASSARTGHNYGYTF.